This TCR beta chain was sequenced for a study of T cell responses to AZD1222 COVID-19 vaccine. Study overall: Second-dose recipients at about 4 or about 12 weeks were treated as one pooled group. Study conclusions and caveats: Mapped onto spike, vaccine-associated CD4 TCRs spanned it and were dominant at 160-218 and 743-854. Repertoire sampling was restricted to post-peak T cell response timepoints. The study identified only five to seven AZD1222 recipients as seropositive at baseline.

The protocol was immunoSEQ multiplex PCR, while the TCRdb copy is restricted to in-frame clones and leaves out a portion. This sample has under 120,000 clones, with about 92% found just once. This clone was recorded once. Its matching antigen is unknown. The length of the CDR3 is 13 residues. V lost 8 bases to trimming and J lost 8 bases, with 18 bases between them. Germline V lookup: CDR1 MNHEY, CDR2 SVGAGI. The source material was peripheral blood, sampled on day 0 of AZD1222 vaccination. The rearrangement joins TRBV6-5 to TRBJ1-2, with D possibly TRBD1 on 5 matching bases. This TCR was sampled from an adult in good health. CDR3 bases: TGTGCCAGCGGGCAGGGTCGGAGGAAAGGCTACACCTTC. Protein sequence: CASGQGRRKGYTF.